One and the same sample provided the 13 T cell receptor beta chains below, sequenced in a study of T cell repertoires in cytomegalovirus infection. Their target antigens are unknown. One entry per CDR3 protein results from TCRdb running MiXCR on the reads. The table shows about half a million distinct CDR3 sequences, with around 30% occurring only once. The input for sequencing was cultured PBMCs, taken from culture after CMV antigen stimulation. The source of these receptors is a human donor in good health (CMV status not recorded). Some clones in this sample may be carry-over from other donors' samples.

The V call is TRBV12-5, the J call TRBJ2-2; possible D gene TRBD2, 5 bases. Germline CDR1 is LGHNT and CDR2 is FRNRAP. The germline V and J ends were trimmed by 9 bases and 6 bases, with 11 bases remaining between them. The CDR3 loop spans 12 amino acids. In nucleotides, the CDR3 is TGTGCTAGCGGCCGGGGTCCCGGGGAGCTGTTTTTT. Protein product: CASGRGPGELFF.

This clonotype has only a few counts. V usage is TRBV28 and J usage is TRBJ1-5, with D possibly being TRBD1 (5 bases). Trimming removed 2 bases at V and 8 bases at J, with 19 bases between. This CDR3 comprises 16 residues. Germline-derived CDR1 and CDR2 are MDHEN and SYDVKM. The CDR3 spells CASSLGWQGGVEPQHF. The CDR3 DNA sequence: TGTGCCAGCAGTTTAGGGTGGCAGGGAGGGGTTGAGCCCCAGCATTTT.

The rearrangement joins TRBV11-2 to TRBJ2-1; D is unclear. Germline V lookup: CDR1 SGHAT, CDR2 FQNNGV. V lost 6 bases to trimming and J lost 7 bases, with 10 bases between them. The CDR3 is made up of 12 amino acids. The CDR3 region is CASRISENEQFF. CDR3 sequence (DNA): TGTGCCAGCAGAATCAGCGAGAATGAGCAGTTCTTC.

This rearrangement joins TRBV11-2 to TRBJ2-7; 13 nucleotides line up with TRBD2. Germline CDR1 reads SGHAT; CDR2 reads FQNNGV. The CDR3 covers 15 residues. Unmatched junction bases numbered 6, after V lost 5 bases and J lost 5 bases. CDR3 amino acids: CASSQGLAGANEQYV. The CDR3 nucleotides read TGTGCCAGCAGCCAAGGACTAGCGGGAGCAAACGAGCAGTACGTC.

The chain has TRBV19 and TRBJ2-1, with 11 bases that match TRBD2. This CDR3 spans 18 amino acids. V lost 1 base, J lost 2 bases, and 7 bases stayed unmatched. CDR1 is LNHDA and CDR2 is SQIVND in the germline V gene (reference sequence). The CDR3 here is CASSIGWGTSGAYNEQFF. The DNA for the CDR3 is TGTGCCAGTAGTATAGGGTGGGGGACTAGCGGAGCCTACAATGAGCAGTTCTTC.

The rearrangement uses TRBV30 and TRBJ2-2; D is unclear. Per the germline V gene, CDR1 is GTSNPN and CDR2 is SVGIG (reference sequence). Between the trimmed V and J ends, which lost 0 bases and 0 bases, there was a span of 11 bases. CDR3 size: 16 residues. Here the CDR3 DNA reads TGTGCCTGGAGTGTACTGGGATCCGCGAACACCGGGGAGCTGTTTTTT. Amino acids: CAWSVLGSANTGELFF.

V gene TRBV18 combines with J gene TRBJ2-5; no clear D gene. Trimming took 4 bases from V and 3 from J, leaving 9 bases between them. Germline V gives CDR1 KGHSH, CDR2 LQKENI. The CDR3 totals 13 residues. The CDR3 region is CASSLETKETQYF. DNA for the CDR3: TGTGCCAGCTCACTCGAAACTAAAGAGACCCAGTACTTC.

The CDR3 DNA is TGTGCCAGCCACGGGGAACGGCGACTAGCCGATTACGAGCAGTACGTC. It yields the protein CASHGERRLADYEQYV. J is TRBJ2-7 and V is TRBV27; TRBD2 aligns across 7 bases. Germline V gene lookup returns CDR1 MNHEY and CDR2 SMNVEV (reference sequence). J lost 4 bases, V lost 8 bases, and 17 bases had no gene match. The CDR3 totals 16 residues.

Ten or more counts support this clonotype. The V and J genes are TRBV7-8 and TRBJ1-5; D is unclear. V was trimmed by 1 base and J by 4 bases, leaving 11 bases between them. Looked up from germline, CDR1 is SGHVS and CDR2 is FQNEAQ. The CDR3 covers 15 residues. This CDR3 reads CASSLDEGHNQPQHF. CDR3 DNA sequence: TGTGCCAGCAGCTTAGACGAGGGCCATAATCAGCCCCAGCATTTT.

The CDR3 nucleotides are TGTGCCAGCAGTGGCAGTTGGCTCAATCAGCCCCAGCATTTT. This gives the protein CASSGSWLNQPQHF. The chain recombines TRBV7-2 with TRBJ1-5; D gene ambiguous. From germline, CDR1 is SGHTA and CDR2 FQGNSA. Trimming shortened V by 6 bases and J by 3 bases, and 12 bases separated the two germline ends. This CDR3 is 14 amino acids long.

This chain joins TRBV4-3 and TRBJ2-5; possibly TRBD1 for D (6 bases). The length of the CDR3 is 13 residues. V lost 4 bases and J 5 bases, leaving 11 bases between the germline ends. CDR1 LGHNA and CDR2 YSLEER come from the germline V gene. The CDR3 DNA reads TGCGCCAGCAGCCTACAGGGTACCGAGACCCAGTACTTC. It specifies CASSLQGTETQYF.

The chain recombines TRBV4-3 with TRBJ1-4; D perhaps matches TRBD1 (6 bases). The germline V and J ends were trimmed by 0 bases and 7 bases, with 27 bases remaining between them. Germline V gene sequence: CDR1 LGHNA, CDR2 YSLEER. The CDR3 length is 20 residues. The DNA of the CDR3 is TGCGCCAGCAGCCAAGATCTCGGACAGCGGATCCTTAAAAGCGGTGAAAAACTGTTTTTT. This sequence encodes CASSQDLGQRILKSGEKLFF.

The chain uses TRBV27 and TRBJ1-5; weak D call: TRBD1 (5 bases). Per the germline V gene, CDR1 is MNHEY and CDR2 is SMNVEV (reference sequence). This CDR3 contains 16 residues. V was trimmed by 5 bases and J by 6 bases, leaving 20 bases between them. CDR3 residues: CASSALRGGRGQPQHF. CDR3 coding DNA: TGTGCCAGCAGTGCCCTTCGCGGGGGAAGGGGTCAGCCCCAGCATTTT.